Given below is one T cell receptor beta chain in context. The data derive from a study of blood T cell repertoires in COVID-19. Only in-frame clones appear in the TCRdb table, and some are missing; sequencing was by immunoSEQ multiplex PCR. Here the sample spans approximately 300,000 clones, more than 70% being singletons. This CDR3 comprises 15 residues. CDR1 and CDR2 from the germline V gene are SNHLY and FYNNEI. V was clipped by 2 bases and J by 2 bases, with 12 bases between them. The clonotype comes from a woman younger than 45 who had recovered from COVID-19. Specimen: PBMCs or T cells enriched from blood (not recorded which). The genes are TRBV2 and TRBJ1-2; D not resolved. Here the CDR3 reads CASSESGRKNYGYTF. Written as DNA, the CDR3 is TGTGCCAGCAGTGAATCTGGCCGAAAAAACTATGGCTACACCTTC.